This T cell receptor (beta chain) was captured in a study of beta chain features in type 1 diabetes. Points from the study as a whole: The naive, central memory and Treg TCRB repertoires of patients appeared to be more similar to one another than those of healthy donors. For patients and controls alike, PCR might favor shorter templates to the same degree.

cDNA synthesis used the whole RNA isolate, giving expressed TCRB sequences. TCRdb's table, derived via immunoSEQ multiplex PCR, lists solely in-frame clones and lacks some. The repertoire holds around 200,000 clones, with about 13% as singletons. This clone was found a few times. The target antigen is unknown. The junction departs from the called germline gene at one end, perhaps through a read error. Germline lookup yields CDR1 SQVTM and CDR2 ANQGSEA. The CDR3 extends over 15 amino acids. The rearrangement joins TRBV29-1 to TRBJ2-5, with 10 bases fitting TRBD2. The material sequenced was central memory CD4+ T cells from blood. The origin of this receptor is a woman under 30 in good health. The CDR3 region is CSVEGAGGGPGPSDF. The CDR3 DNA is TGCAGCGTTGAAGGAGCGGGAGGGGGACCAGGCCCCTCGGACTTC.